These T cell receptor beta chains were read from a single sample in a study of blood T cell repertoires in COVID-19. Here immunoSEQ multiplex PCR was the method, and the copy in TCRdb shows in-frame clones only, minus some. Of 250,000 to 400,000 clones listed, roughly 88% are singletons. The source material was peripheral blood. The receptors derive from a woman in her 30s with COVID-19, enrolled during active disease. The conserved cysteine and the conserved F or W are not part of the CDR3 here. Each record gives: clone size, J gene, V gene, CDR3 protein. The size entry is marked missing in some rows and otherwise reads once, few, many or a size class.

.	TRBJ2-3	TRBV7-6	ASSPVGHSTDTQY
.	TRBJ1-6	TRBV19	ASSIQDSSPLH
few	TRBJ1-1	TRBV6-2/TRBV6-3	ASSFSARTGEAF
.	TRBJ2-1	TRBV5-4	ASSSLSVQQF
once	TRBJ2-3	TRBV28	ASSSGGSDTDTQY
.	TRBJ1-2	TRBV6-5	ASSSGTGSYGYT
.	TRBJ1-2	TRBV5-1	ASSLITTGTGYT
.	TRBJ2-7	TRBV3-1/TRBV3-2	ASSEFPADRPY
.	TRBJ2-2	TRBV28	ASSFRGVDGELF
.	TRBJ2-1	TRBV7-9	ASSSGFSAYNEQF
.	TRBJ2-1	TRBV5-1	ASSFWAGVNEQF
.	TRBJ2-7	TRBV4-3	ASSQGVGGSEQY
.	TRBJ1-2	TRBV7-2	ASSLSGQGYGYT
.	TRBJ1-6	TRBV7-9	ASSLEGVEANSPLH
.	TRBJ2-7	TRBV11-1	ASSPQGLAVVGQY
.	TRBJ1-1	TRBV18	ASSPMAQMNTEAF
few	TRBJ1-1	TRBV10-3	AISLTPNTEAF